The rows below give T cell receptor beta chains drawn from one sample of a study of T cells after yellow fever vaccination. MiXCR was run by TCRdb on the 5' RACE reads, yielding one entry per CDR3 protein. This sample has fewer than 350,000 distinct CDR3 sequences; approximately 9% occur once, and the top ten carry about 20%. The sequenced sample was PBMCs, obtained on the day of the first yellow fever vaccination. These receptors were collected from a man aged 18 to 29 who received the YFV17D yellow fever vaccine. Each CDR3 is given with its conserved first and last residue. Each record gives: CDR3 protein, CDR3 DNA, clone size, V gene, J gene, D gene. The D gene is left open where the match is weak. Rows may omit the clone size; those that give it use once, few, many or a size class.

CDR3: CASSPRSRVTDTQYF
DNA: TGTGCCAGCTCACCACGGTCCCGGGTCACAGATACGCAGTATTTT
size: .
V: TRBV18
J: TRBJ2-3
D: .

CDR3: CASSVGNRGISPLHF
DNA: TGTGCCAGCAGCGTAGGGAACAGGGGGATTTCACCCCTCCACTTT
size: few
V: TRBV9
J: TRBJ1-6
D: TRBD1

CDR3: CASSYSTGGLGTEAFF
DNA: TGTGCCAGCAGTTACTCGACAGGGGGCTTGGGCACTGAAGCTTTCTTT
size: .
V: TRBV6-5
J: TRBJ1-1
D: TRBD1

CDR3: CASSLETGGTEAFF
DNA: TGCGCCAGCAGCTTGGAGACAGGGGGGACTGAAGCTTTCTTT
size: many
V: TRBV5-1
J: TRBJ1-1
D: TRBD1

CDR3: CASSADRVVTEAFF
DNA: TGTGCCAGCAGCGCCGACAGGGTGGTCACTGAAGCTTTCTTT
size: many
V: TRBV5-6
J: TRBJ1-1
D: TRBD1

CDR3: CASSYGLGAKAFF
DNA: TGTGCCAGCAGTTACGGGCTCGGAGCGAAAGCTTTCTTT
size: few
V: TRBV6-6
J: TRBJ1-1
D: .

CDR3: CASSELMGEQYF
DNA: TGTGCCAGCAGTGAGCTGATGGGGGAGCAGTACTTC
size: .
V: TRBV11-2
J: TRBJ2-7
D: .

CDR3: CASSFIPGRGSTF
DNA: TGCGCCAGCAGCTTTATTCCCGGGCGCGGCTCCACCTTC
size: .
V: TRBV5-1
J: TRBJ1-2
D: .

CDR3: CASSLGWGITGANVLTF
DNA: TGTGCCAGCAGCTTAGGCTGGGGGATTACAGGGGCCAACGTCCTGACTTTC
size: .
V: TRBV7-2
J: TRBJ2-6
D: .

CDR3: CAWRLRGSLDEQFF
DNA: TGTGCCTGGAGGCTCAGGGGGAGCCTCGATGAGCAGTTCTTC
size: many
V: TRBV30
J: TRBJ2-1
D: TRBD1

CDR3: CASSPGWSNNEQFF
DNA: TGTGCCAGCAGCCCCGGGTGGTCTAACAATGAGCAGTTCTTC
size: .
V: TRBV6-1
J: TRBJ2-1
D: .

CDR3: CASSLRVPGELFF
DNA: TGCGCCAGCAGCTTGCGAGTCCCCGGGGAGCTGTTTTTT
size: few
V: TRBV5-1
J: TRBJ2-2
D: .

CDR3: CASSLSWGNTEAFF
DNA: TGTGCCAGCAGCCTGTCCTGGGGGAACACTGAAGCTTTCTTT
size: few
V: TRBV11-2
J: TRBJ1-1
D: .

CDR3: CASRGAAANEKLFF
DNA: TGTGCCAGTAGAGGGGCTGCAGCTAATGAAAAACTGTTTTTT
size: .
V: TRBV19
J: TRBJ1-4
D: .

CDR3: CASTLQGTTEAFF
DNA: TGTGCCAGCACCCTTCAGGGAACCACTGAAGCTTTCTTT
size: many
V: TRBV28
J: TRBJ1-1
D: .

CDR3: CSVKPTNEKLFF
DNA: TGCAGCGTTAAGCCAACTAATGAAAAACTGTTTTTT
size: .
V: TRBV29-1
J: TRBJ1-4
D: .

CDR3: CASSFAVGRGETEAFF
DNA: TGTGCCAGCAGTTTCGCAGTTGGGAGGGGCGAGACTGAAGCTTTCTTT
size: .
V: TRBV28
J: TRBJ1-1
D: .

CDR3: CASSYSSPDPATQHF
DNA: TGTGCCAGCAGTTACTCGAGTCCAGACCCAGCGACCCAGCATTTT
size: .
V: TRBV6-2/TRBV6-3
J: TRBJ1-5
D: .

CDR3: CATSWALLRGGRREQFF
DNA: TGTGCCACCAGTTGGGCCCTCTTGCGGGGGGGCCGCAGGGAGCAGTTCTTC
size: few
V: TRBV15
J: TRBJ2-1
D: TRBD2

CDR3: CSARVWTGTRTDTQYF
DNA: TGCAGTGCTAGAGTTTGGACAGGGACGCGCACAGATACGCAGTATTTT
size: .
V: TRBV20-1
J: TRBJ2-3
D: TRBD1

CDR3: CASSFTGYGYTF
DNA: TGTGCCAGCAGCTTCACAGGCTATGGCTACACCTTC
size: .
V: TRBV7-9
J: TRBJ1-2
D: .

CDR3: CASSLASAGGFTEAFF
DNA: TGTGCCAGCAGCTTAGCGTCGGCAGGGGGGTTCACTGAAGCTTTCTTT
size: many
V: TRBV7-2
J: TRBJ1-1
D: TRBD1

CDR3: CATSRDLAASYEQYF
DNA: TGTGCCACCAGCAGAGATTTAGCGGCCTCCTACGAGCAGTACTTC
size: few
V: TRBV15
J: TRBJ2-7
D: .

CDR3: CASSTSDWTGELFF
DNA: TGTGCCAGCAGCACGTCGGACTGGACCGGGGAGCTGTTTTTT
size: few
V: TRBV4-2
J: TRBJ2-2
D: .

CDR3: CASSLAVSSQETQYF
DNA: TGCGCCAGCAGCTTGGCCGTTAGCAGTCAAGAGACCCAGTACTTC
size: few
V: TRBV5-1
J: TRBJ2-5
D: .

CDR3: CASSQAPGQNTGELFF
DNA: TGTGCCAGCAGCCAAGCTCCGGGACAGAACACCGGGGAGCTGTTTTTT
size: many
V: TRBV4-2
J: TRBJ2-2
D: .

CDR3: CASSSGEGGSYNEQFF
DNA: TGTGCCAGCAGCTCTGGGGAGGGGGGGTCCTACAATGAGCAGTTCTTC
size: .
V: TRBV9
J: TRBJ2-1
D: .

CDR3: CASTPRTRVAGELFF
DNA: TGTGCCAGCACTCCACGAACCCGGGTCGCCGGGGAGCTGTTTTTT
size: .
V: TRBV12-3/TRBV12-4
J: TRBJ2-2
D: .

CDR3: CASTLTANNEKLFF
DNA: TGTGCCAGTACCCTGACGGCCAATAATGAAAAACTGTTTTTT
size: few
V: TRBV19
J: TRBJ1-4
D: .

CDR3: CASSLFVGGGKYTGELFF
DNA: TGTGCCAGCAGTTTATTCGTGGGAGGCGGGAAGTACACCGGGGAGCTGTTTTTT
size: few
V: TRBV12-3/TRBV12-4
J: TRBJ2-2
D: .

CDR3: CASSYYPTGAPGELSF
DNA: TGTGCCAGCAGTTACTACCCGACAGGGGCCCCCGGGGAGCTGTCTTTT
size: .
V: TRBV6-5
J: TRBJ2-2
D: TRBD1

CDR3: CASRGQPNSGNTIYF
DNA: TGCGCCAGCAGAGGGCAGCCGAACTCTGGAAACACCATATATTTT
size: .
V: TRBV5-1
J: TRBJ1-3
D: .

CDR3: CASSQEAVRPSYNEQFF
DNA: TGCGCCAGCAGCCAAGAGGCAGTACGGCCCTCTTACAATGAGCAGTTCTTC
size: .
V: TRBV4-1
J: TRBJ2-1
D: .

CDR3: CASSQSGGMDNEQFF
DNA: TGTGCCAGCAGCCAAAGTGGTGGGATGGACAATGAGCAGTTCTTC
size: .
V: TRBV4-2
J: TRBJ2-1
D: .

CDR3: CASSRSRDSYYGYTF
DNA: TGTGCCAGCAGTCGGAGTAGGGACAGCTACTATGGCTACACCTTC
size: .
V: TRBV6-2/TRBV6-3
J: TRBJ1-2
D: TRBD1

CDR3: CASTTGAQGNTIYF
DNA: TGTGCCAGCACCACAGGGGCGCAAGGAAACACCATATATTTT
size: many
V: TRBV6-5
J: TRBJ1-3
D: TRBD1

CDR3: CASSHAPGGADTQYF
DNA: TGTGCCAGCAGCCATGCACCAGGGGGAGCAGATACGCAGTATTTT
size: .
V: TRBV9
J: TRBJ2-3
D: TRBD1

CDR3: CASSQTTGGAENQPQHF
DNA: TGCGCCAGCAGCCAAACAACAGGGGGCGCAGAAAATCAGCCCCAGCATTTT
size: few
V: TRBV4-1
J: TRBJ1-5
D: TRBD1

CDR3: CASSLEGPGGEAFF
DNA: TGTGCCAGCAGCTTAGAGGGTCCGGGGGGTGAAGCTTTCTTT
size: few
V: TRBV7-2
J: TRBJ1-1
D: .

CDR3: CASSLRDYGESAQYF
DNA: TGTGCCAGCAGTCTCCGGGACTACGGGGAGAGCGCCCAGTACTTC
size: .
V: TRBV6-2/TRBV6-3
J: TRBJ2-5
D: TRBD2

CDR3: CASSSQGAGASYNEQFF
DNA: TGTGCCAGCAGTTCTCAGGGTGCGGGGGCTTCCTACAATGAGCAGTTCTTC
size: many
V: TRBV7-3
J: TRBJ2-1
D: .

CDR3: CASSLQGPFTGNTIYF
DNA: TGTGCCAGCAGCCTCCAGGGGCCCTTCACTGGAAACACCATATATTTT
size: few
V: TRBV7-2
J: TRBJ1-3
D: .

CDR3: CASSDDLTGELFF
DNA: TGTGCCAGCAGTGACGACTTAACCGGGGAGCTGTTTTTT
size: few
V: TRBV6-1
J: TRBJ2-2
D: .

CDR3: CASSLVWQSHEQYF
DNA: TGTGCCAGCAGCTTAGTTTGGCAGTCCCACGAGCAGTACTTC
size: few
V: TRBV7-2
J: TRBJ2-7
D: .

CDR3: CASSGTQEQYF
DNA: TGTGCCAGCAGTGGGACGCAAGAGCAGTACTTC
size: few
V: TRBV6-6
J: TRBJ2-7
D: .

CDR3: CASSGPGGSYNEQFF
DNA: TGTGCCAGCAGCGGACCGGGGGGCTCCTACAATGAGCAGTTCTTC
size: .
V: TRBV28
J: TRBJ2-1
D: TRBD2

CDR3: CASSAQGDEQFF
DNA: TGTGCCAGTAGTGCCCAGGGGGATGAGCAGTTCTTC
size: few
V: TRBV19
J: TRBJ2-1
D: TRBD1

CDR3: CASSWTSGGGDEQFF
DNA: TGTGCCAGCAGCTGGACTAGCGGGGGGGGGGATGAGCAGTTCTTC
size: .
V: TRBV7-2
J: TRBJ2-1
D: TRBD2

CDR3: CASSLGGTGGNEQFF
DNA: TGTGCCAGCAGCTTAGGCGGGACAGGGGGCAATGAGCAGTTCTTC
size: few
V: TRBV7-2
J: TRBJ2-1
D: TRBD1

CDR3: CASSLRQGVQLFF
DNA: TGTGCCAGCAGCCTCCGACAGGGCGTACAACTGTTTTTT
size: many
V: TRBV7-2
J: TRBJ1-4
D: TRBD1

CDR3: CAIRRHNYGYTF
DNA: TGTGCCATCAGAAGACATAACTATGGCTACACCTTC
size: many
V: TRBV10-3
J: TRBJ1-2
D: .

CDR3: CASSYSPTGFTDTQYF
DNA: TGTGCCAGCAGTTACTCACCAACAGGGTTCACAGATACGCAGTATTTT
size: .
V: TRBV6-5
J: TRBJ2-3
D: .

CDR3: CAISESTISTDTQYF
DNA: TGTGCCATCAGTGAGTCTACTATCAGCACAGATACGCAGTATTTT
size: few
V: TRBV10-3
J: TRBJ2-3
D: .